These 7 T cell receptor beta chains originate from one sample sequenced in a study of T cell repertoires in cytomegalovirus infection. TCRdb redid the calling of the reads with MiXCR, one entry per CDR3 protein. The table lists nearly 700,000 distinct CDR3 sequences, roughly 30% of them singletons. Antigens of these TCRs are unknown. The sequenced sample was cultured PBMCs, obtained from culture after CMV antigen stimulation. Receptor source: a human donor in good health (CMV status not recorded). Some clones in this sample may be carry-over from other donors' samples.

The V gene is TRBV7-2, the J gene TRBJ1-1; tentatively, D is TRBD1 (6 bases). The V end was cut by 10 bases, the J end by 0 bases, with 12 bases between. Germline V lookup: CDR1 SGHTA, CDR2 FQGNSA. The CDR3 sequence is 13 residues long. The CDR3 coding sequence is TGTGCCACCGGGAGGGGGGTGAACACTGAAGCTTTCTTT. Its translation is CATGRGVNTEAFF.

This clonotype was counted at least ten times. The chain recombines TRBV4-1 with TRBJ2-3; the match to TRBD2 covers 10 bases. Trimming at V came to 3 bases and at J to 6 bases, leaving 9 bases not matched to a gene. The V gene's germline CDR1 is MGHRA and CDR2 YSYEKL. This CDR3 comprises 16 residues. The CDR3 spells CASSQDGLAGEDTQYF. CDR3 nucleotide sequence: TGCGCCAGCAGCCAGGATGGGCTAGCGGGGGAGGATACGCAGTATTTT.

This rearrangement joins TRBV2 to TRBJ2-3; D remains ambiguous. Germline values: CDR1 SNHLY, CDR2 FYNNEI. Trimming pared 3 bases from V and 2 bases from J, leaving 6 bases between. This CDR3 comprises 13 residues. In DNA form, the CDR3 reads TGTGCCAGCAGTGAGCTCTTCACAGATACGCAGTATTTT. It yields the protein CASSELFTDTQYF.

Written as DNA, the CDR3 is TGTGCCAGCAAGGGTAGCGGGGGAGATACGCAGTATTTT. Translation gives CASKGSGGDTQYF. V is TRBV11-2 and J is TRBJ2-3; TRBD2 matches at 9 bases. The V gene's germline CDR1 is SGHAT and CDR2 FQNNGV. This CDR3 contains 13 residues. V shed 7 bases and J 5 bases; nucleotides not matched to a gene: 4.

With regard to this clonotype: At one end, the junction sequence differs from germline, possibly due to a read error. The CDR3 loop reads CARSLGWTLPTDTQYF. CDR3 bases: TGTGCCAGAAGCTTAGGTTGGACTCTGCCCACAGATACGCAGTATTTT. The chain combines TRBV7-6 with TRBJ2-3; D is perhaps TRBD2 (5 bases). Germline loops: CDR1 SGHVS, CDR2 FNYEAQ. The CDR3 is made up of 16 amino acids.

On this clonotype itself: One junction end disagrees with the germline gene, perhaps due to a read error. This sequence joins TRBV2 and TRBJ2-5; either TRBD1 or TRBD2 may fit D (5 bases each). The germline CDR1 and CDR2 sequences are SNHLY and FYNNEI. The CDR3 totals 14 residues. The CDR3 coding sequence is TGTGCCAGCAAACCCGGGACCGAGCAAGGGACCCAGTACTTC. Protein sequence: CASKPGTEQGTQYF.

This clonotype was observed a handful of times. The V and J genes are TRBV10-3 and TRBJ1-3, with 10 bases aligning to TRBD1. CDR3 length: 20 amino acids. CDR1 is ENHRY and CDR2 is SYGVKD in the germline V gene. Unmatched junction bases numbered 20, after V lost 7 bases and J lost 2 bases. CDR3 in DNA: TGTGCCATCACCTCGAACCCGGGACAGGGGACGCCAGGGCCTGGAAACACCATATATTTT. This codes for CAITSNPGQGTPGPGNTIYF.